The clone carrying this TCR beta chain was recorded once. Antigen unknown. The data belong to a study of cytomegalovirus exposure and HLA in healthy donors. Across the study: About 80 million unique TCRs, all from HLA-typed donors, were included in an early release of the data. Ancestry clustering placed 81% of around 400 genotyped donors in the Caucasian-associated cluster. Study-level points and caveats: DRB1 had the most TCR associations and HLA-C the fewest, a later analysis found, with rates varying by HLA locus. Productive rates of about 87% or about 30% were seen for most TCR beta V segments in an earlier analysis.

The CDR3 has 13 amino acids. The V end lost 3 bases, the J end lost 9 bases, and 12 bases lay between the germline ends. CDR1 and CDR2 (germline): KGHSH, LQKENI. Both 60 Vbeta primers and 13 Jbeta primers went into the PCR. Measured with immunoSEQ multiplex PCR; TCRdb has only the in-frame clones, and not every one. The sample records roughly 80,000 clones, around 85% being singletons. The TCR comes from a woman aged 50 to 60 in good health and CMV-seronegative. Material for sequencing was PBMCs. The V call is TRBV18, the J call TRBJ1-5; the D gene is possibly TRBD1 (5 bases). The CDR3 DNA follows: TGTGCCAGCTCACCGGATCGGGGGTCGCCCCAGCATTTT. The encoded protein is CASSPDRGSPQHF.